The source of this TCR beta chain is a study of blood T cell repertoires in COVID-19. Study in general: From the United States, Italy and Spain came samples of acute and convalescent COVID-19.

With 7 bases clipped from V and 2 bases from J, the junction kept 8 bases outside the gene matches. CDR3 length equals 15 residues. Germline V gene lookup returns CDR1 MNHEY and CDR2 SVGAGI. In the authors' workflow: How many nucleated cells were present was estimated from reference gene primer amplification. The method was immunoSEQ multiplex PCR; TCRdb's version includes in-frame clones alone and lacks a portion of them. Clone size and the V and J calls come from that table; the DNA yielded D and trimming. The profile shows roughly 250,000 clones, 75% to 90% of them singletons. Participants were aged roughly 18 to 90 years, lived in 24 US areas, and enrolled virtually.

The chain combines TRBV6-5 with TRBJ2-7; 10 bases align to TRBD1. The sample was PBMCs or T cells enriched from blood (not recorded which). This sequence originates from a woman aged 25-40 years with acute COVID-19. The chain's CDR3 is CASTHSGTGAYEQYF. As DNA, the CDR3 is TGTGCCAGCACCCACTCCGGGACAGGGGCCTACGAGCAGTACTTC.